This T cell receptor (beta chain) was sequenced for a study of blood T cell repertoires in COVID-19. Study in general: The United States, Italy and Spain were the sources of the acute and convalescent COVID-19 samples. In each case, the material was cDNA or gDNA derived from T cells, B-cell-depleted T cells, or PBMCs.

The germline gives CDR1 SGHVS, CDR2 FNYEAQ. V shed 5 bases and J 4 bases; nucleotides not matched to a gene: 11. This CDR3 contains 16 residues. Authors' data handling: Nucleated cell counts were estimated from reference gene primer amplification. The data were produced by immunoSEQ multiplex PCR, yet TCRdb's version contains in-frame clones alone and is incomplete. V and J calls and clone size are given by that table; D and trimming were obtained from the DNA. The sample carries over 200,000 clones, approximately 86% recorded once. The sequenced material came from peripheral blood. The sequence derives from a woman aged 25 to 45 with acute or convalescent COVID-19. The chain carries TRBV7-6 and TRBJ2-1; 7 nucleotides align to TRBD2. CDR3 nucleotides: TGTGCCAGCAGCCGGGGAGGGCTAGCGGAGTACAATGAGCAGTTCTTC. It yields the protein CASSRGGLAEYNEQFF.